Below are 21 T cell receptor beta chains sequenced from a single sample in a study of T cell clonotyping in hematopoietic cell transplantation. The time point denotes: recipient sample about 28 days before transplant, after cytoreduction. TCRdb keeps only in-frame clones here, not all; method: immunoSEQ multiplex PCR. This sample has around 19,000 clones, with 86% found just once. The sequenced sample was peripheral blood mononuclear cells, obtained before stem cell transplant. These receptors all stem from a man aged 50 to 60 with acute myeloid leukemia. Some clones in this sample may be carry-over from other donors' samples.

The chain has TRBV28 and TRBJ1-2, with 8 bases that match TRBD1. The junction had 20 bases not matched to a gene; V was cut back by 6 bases and J by 8 bases. There are 17 residues in the CDR3. Looked up from germline, CDR1 is MDHEN and CDR2 is SYDVKM. CDR3 in DNA: TGTGCCAGCAGACAGTCACGTGCCGGGACAGGCTTTCTAGGCTACACCTTC. Translation gives CASRQSRAGTGFLGYTF.

The chain employs TRBV7-2 and TRBJ2-7; TRBD1 might be the D (5 bases). This CDR3 comprises 13 residues. V was pared by 4 bases and J by 5 bases, with 12 bases between. Per the germline V gene, CDR1 is SGHTA and CDR2 is FQGNSA. The DNA for the CDR3 is TGTGCCAGCAGCTCAGGGCAGCATAACGAGCAGTACTTC. Translating gives CASSSGQHNEQYF.

The chain employs TRBV7-9 and TRBJ2-5; possible D gene TRBD1, 6 bases. The V gene lost 5 bases and the J gene lost 4 bases, with 11 bases spanning the gap. The germline V gene has CDR1 SEHNR and CDR2 FQNEAQ (reference sequence). CDR3 size: 13 residues. In nucleotides, the CDR3 is TGTGCCAGCAGCCCCCAGGGGCGAGAGACCCAGTACTTC. Encoded protein: CASSPQGRETQYF.

This clone was detected only a few times. The gene calls are TRBV6-1 and TRBJ1-3; 12 nucleotides align to TRBD1. This CDR3 is built from 17 residues. Germline CDR1 reads MNHNS; CDR2 reads SASEGT. Germline trimming cut 3 bases from V and 0 bases from J; bases unmatched to any gene: 3. CDR3 DNA: TGTGCCAGCAGTGAGCGGGACAGGGGGCACTCTGGAAACACCATATATTTT. Its protein is CASSERDRGHSGNTIYF.

V gene TRBV5-6 combines with J gene TRBJ1-1; TRBD1 is a possible D gene (6 bases). V lost 2 bases and J lost 8, with 13 bases in between. Looked up from germline, CDR1 is SGHDT and CDR2 is YYEEEE. The CDR3 is 13 amino acids. The CDR3, as DNA: TGTGCCAGCAGCTTTTGGACAGACGCAGAAGCTTTCTTT. It encodes CASSFWTDAEAFF.

The J gene is TRBJ2-7, the V gene TRBV25-1; tentatively, D is TRBD1 (5 bases). The germline V gene encodes CDR1 MGHDK and CDR2 SYGVNS. The CDR3 runs 14 residues. V shed 3 bases and J shed 8 bases, with 17 bases lying between them. This CDR3 reads CASSEAAGKFKQYF. DNA for the CDR3: TGTGCCAGCAGTGAGGCGGCAGGGAAGTTTAAGCAGTACTTC.

The V and J genes are TRBV28 and TRBJ2-4, with D uncertain. The CDR3 spans 16 residues. V gave up 4 bases and J gave up 1 base, with 14 bases separating them. Germline CDR1 is MDHEN and CDR2 is SYDVKM. The CDR3 nucleotides read TGTGCCAGCAGTTCGCACCCCGCGTTGGCCAAAAACATTCAGTACTTC. Amino acid sequence: CASSSHPALAKNIQYF.

The V and J genes are TRBV19 and TRBJ2-6; 11 positions agree with TRBD1. V trimming: 5 bases; J trimming: 0 bases; junction bases outside the gene matches: 6. This CDR3 region has 18 residues. Germline values: CDR1 LNHDA, CDR2 SQIVND (reference sequence). CDR3 DNA sequence: TGTGCCAGTAGTGTCCCCGGGACAGGGGGCTCTGGGGCCAACGTCCTGACTTTC. Translated: CASSVPGTGGSGANVLTF.

CDR3 bases: TGTGCCAGCGGACCCCGACAGGGGTTCTATGGCTACACCTTC. It yields the protein CASGPRQGFYGYTF. The chain joins TRBV7-6 to TRBJ1-2; TRBD1 matches 8 bases. In germline, CDR1 is SGHVS, CDR2 FNYEAQ. The CDR3 has 14 amino acids. V lost 8 bases, J lost 4 bases, and 9 bases stayed unmatched.

This clone was seen only once. The J gene is TRBJ1-6, the V gene TRBV10-3; D is ambiguous. Looked up from germline, CDR1 is ENHRY and CDR2 is SYGVKD. V was cut by 11 bases and J by 0 bases, with 11 bases left in between. The CDR3 contains 14 residues. CDR3 DNA sequence: TGTGCCGGAAAGGGCGGCTCCTATAATTCACCCCTCCACTTT. Protein: CAGKGGSYNSPLHF.

V and J are TRBV6-5 and TRBJ2-5; 10 nucleotides align to TRBD1. The J call is uncertain, as TRBJ2-7 better fits the DNA end. This CDR3 has 14 residues. Per the germline V gene, CDR1 is MNHEY and CDR2 is SVGAGI. The DNA of the CDR3 is TGTGCCAGCAGGGAGACAGGGGGCTTCGACGAGCAGTACTTC. This sequence encodes CASRETGGFDEQYF.

V usage is TRBV4-1 and J usage is TRBJ2-7; 7 bases agree with TRBD2. Per germline, CDR1 MGHRA and CDR2 YSYEKL. The CDR3 runs 15 residues. After removal of 4 bases from V and 1 base from J, the junction contained 7 bases not matched to a gene. Here the CDR3 DNA reads TGCGCCAGCAGCCTGCTAGCGGCATCATCCTACGAGCAGTACTTC. This encodes CASSLLAASSYEQYF.

The CDR3 sequence is CASSEDRVVSHEQYF. The CDR3 DNA is TGTGCCAGCAGTGAAGACAGGGTGGTTTCCCACGAGCAGTACTTC. The chain employs TRBV2 and TRBJ2-7, with D perhaps TRBD1 (6 bases). The CDR3 has 15 residues. Trimming removed 1 base from V and 5 bases from J, with 15 bases in between. Germline CDR1 is SNHLY and CDR2 is FYNNEI.

This clone was seen once. In DNA, the CDR3 is TGCGCCAGCAGCTTGTCACAGGGGGCGGTCACCGGGGAGCTGTTTTTT. Encoded protein: CASSLSQGAVTGELFF. This chain connects TRBV5-1 to TRBJ2-2, with TRBD1 identical over 9 bases. The J segment lost 4 bases and the V segment lost 1 base, leaving 5 bases of the junction unmatched. The CDR3 sequence is 16 residues long. Germline lookup yields CDR1 SGHRS and CDR2 YFSETQ.

J is TRBJ1-2 and V is TRBV18, with 8 bases fitting TRBD1. This CDR3 has 13 residues. Germline CDR1 and CDR2: KGHSH and LQKENI. J gave up 7 bases and V 3 bases, and 4 bases lay outside the gene matches. CDR3 bases: TGTGCCAGCTCACCCGGACAGGGCGGTGGCTACACCTTC. Translation: CASSPGQGGGYTF.

J is TRBJ1-2 and V is TRBV5-6, with 8 bases lining up with TRBD1. This CDR3 comprises 15 residues. Losses at the gene ends were 4 bases for V and 4 bases for J; bases not matched to a gene: 9. Looked up from germline, CDR1 is SGHDT and CDR2 is YYEEEE. The CDR3 region is CASSGQTGVGYGYTF. CDR3 DNA sequence: TGTGCCAGCAGCGGGCAGACAGGGGTCGGCTATGGCTACACCTTC.

This clone has just one count. The chain combines TRBV6-5 with TRBJ1-2; D unresolved. Deletions cut 2 bases from V and 4 bases from J, with 11 bases between. This CDR3 is built from 14 residues. The germline CDR1 and CDR2 sequences are MNHEY and SVGAGI. CDR3 region: CASSYKGMGYGYTF. In nucleotides, the CDR3 is TGTGCCAGCAGTTACAAAGGGATGGGCTATGGCTACACCTTC.

The J gene is TRBJ1-1, the V gene TRBV10-3, with a weak D call TRBD1 (5 bases). The CDR3 covers 13 residues. Trimming shortened V by 8 bases and J by 2 bases, and 12 bases separated the two germline ends. In germline, CDR1 is ENHRY, CDR2 SYGVKD. The CDR3 region is CAIGGPSNTEAFF. CDR3 sequence (DNA): TGTGCCATCGGGGGACCGTCCAACACTGAAGCTTTCTTT.

The chain links TRBV5-5 to TRBJ1-5; D perhaps matches TRBD1 (5 bases). The germline V gene has CDR1 SGHKS and CDR2 YYEKEE (reference sequence). This CDR3 comprises 14 residues. The V gene lost 0 bases and the J gene lost 1 base, with 5 bases spanning the gap. DNA for the CDR3: TGTGCCAGCAGCTTGGGGGGGAGCAATCAGCCCCAGCATTTT. Its translation: CASSLGGSNQPQHF.

The chain combines TRBV5-4 with TRBJ2-1, with 8 bases aligning to TRBD1. Losses at the gene ends were 6 bases for V and 9 bases for J; bases not matched to a gene: 17. CDR3 length equals 16 residues. Germline loops: CDR1 SGHNT, CDR2 YYREEE (reference sequence). CDR3 residues: CASTLPGQGGWGEQFF. CDR3 nucleotide sequence: TGTGCCAGCACCCTCCCAGGACAGGGAGGTTGGGGTGAGCAGTTCTTC.

This clone was seen only a few times. This chain links TRBV5-1 with TRBJ1-2, with 8 bases that match TRBD1. V was pared by 2 bases and J by 4 bases, with 1 base of the junction left unmatched. Germline assignment: CDR1 SGHRS and CDR2 YFSETQ. The CDR3 runs 13 residues. The CDR3 spells CASSFGQGYGYTF. The DNA for the CDR3 is TGCGCCAGCAGCTTCGGACAGGGCTATGGCTACACCTTC.